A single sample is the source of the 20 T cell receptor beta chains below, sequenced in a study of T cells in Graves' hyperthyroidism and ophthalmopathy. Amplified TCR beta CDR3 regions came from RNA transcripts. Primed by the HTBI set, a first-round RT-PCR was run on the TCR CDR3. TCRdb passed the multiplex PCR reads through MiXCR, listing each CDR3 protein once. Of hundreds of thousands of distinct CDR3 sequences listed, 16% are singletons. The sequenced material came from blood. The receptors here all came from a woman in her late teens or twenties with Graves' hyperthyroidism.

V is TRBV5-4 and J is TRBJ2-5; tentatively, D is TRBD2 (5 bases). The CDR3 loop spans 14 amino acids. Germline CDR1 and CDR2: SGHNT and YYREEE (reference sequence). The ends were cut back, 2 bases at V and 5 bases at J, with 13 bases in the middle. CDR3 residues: CASSFKDGGETQYF. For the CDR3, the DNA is TGTGCCAGCAGCTTCAAAGACGGCGGGGAGACCCAGTACTTC.

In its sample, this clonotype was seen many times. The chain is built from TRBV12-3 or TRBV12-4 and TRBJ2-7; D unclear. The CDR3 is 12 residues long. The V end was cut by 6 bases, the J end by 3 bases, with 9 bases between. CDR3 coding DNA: TGTGCCAGCAGGCCCCCCTACTACGAGCAGTACTTC. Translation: CASRPPYYEQYF.

The CDR3 spells CASSQDNVGGMSSYNEQFF. The CDR3 DNA is TGCGCCAGCAGCCAAGACAATGTCGGCGGGATGAGCTCCTACAATGAGCAGTTCTTC. The chain combines TRBV4-1 with TRBJ2-1; D is perhaps TRBD2 (6 bases). This CDR3 comprises 19 residues. Between the trimmed V and J ends, which lost 0 bases and 0 bases, there was a span of 18 bases. Germline CDR1 reads MGHRA; CDR2 reads YSYEKL.

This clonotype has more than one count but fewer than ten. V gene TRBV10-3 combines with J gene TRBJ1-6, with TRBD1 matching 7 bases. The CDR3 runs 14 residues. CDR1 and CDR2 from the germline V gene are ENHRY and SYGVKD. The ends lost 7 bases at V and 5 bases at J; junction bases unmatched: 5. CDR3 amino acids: CAIKGTANNSPLHF. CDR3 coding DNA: TGTGCCATCAAAGGGACAGCGAATAATTCACCCCTCCACTTT.

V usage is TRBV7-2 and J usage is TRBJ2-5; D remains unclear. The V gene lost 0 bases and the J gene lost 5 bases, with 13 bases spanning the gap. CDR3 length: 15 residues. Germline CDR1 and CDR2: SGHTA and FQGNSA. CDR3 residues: CASSLAPHPRETQYF. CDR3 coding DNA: TGTGCCAGCAGCTTAGCACCGCACCCTCGGGAGACCCAGTACTTC.

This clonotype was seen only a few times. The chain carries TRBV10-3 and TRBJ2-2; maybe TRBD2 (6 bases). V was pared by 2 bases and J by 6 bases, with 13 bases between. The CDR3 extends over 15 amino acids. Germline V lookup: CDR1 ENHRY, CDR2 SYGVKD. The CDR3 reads CAISEGTTSPGELFF. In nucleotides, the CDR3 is TGTGCCATCAGTGAGGGTACTACTAGCCCCGGGGAGCTGTTTTTT.

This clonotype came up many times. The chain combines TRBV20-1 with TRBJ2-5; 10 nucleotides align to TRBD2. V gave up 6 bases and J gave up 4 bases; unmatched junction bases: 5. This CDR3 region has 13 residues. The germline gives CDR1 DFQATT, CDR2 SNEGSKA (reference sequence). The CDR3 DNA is TGCAGTGCGAGTGGACTAGCGGTAGAGACCCAGTACTTC. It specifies CSASGLAVETQYF.

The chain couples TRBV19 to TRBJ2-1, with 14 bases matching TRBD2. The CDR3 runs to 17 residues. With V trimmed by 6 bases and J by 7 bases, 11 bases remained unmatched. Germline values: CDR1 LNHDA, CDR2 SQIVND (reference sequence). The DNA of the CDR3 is TGTGCCAGTAGCCAATGGACTAGCGGGGGGTCCTGGAATGAGCAGTTCTTC. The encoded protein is CASSQWTSGGSWNEQFF.

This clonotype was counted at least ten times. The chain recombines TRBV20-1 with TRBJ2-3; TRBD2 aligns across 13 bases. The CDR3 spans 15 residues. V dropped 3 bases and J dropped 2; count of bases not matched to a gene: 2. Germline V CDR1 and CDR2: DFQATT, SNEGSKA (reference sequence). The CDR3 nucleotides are TGCAGTGCTAGGGGACTAGCGGGATACACAGATACGCAGTATTTT. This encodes CSARGLAGYTDTQYF.

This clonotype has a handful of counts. For the CDR3, the DNA is TGTGCCAGCACCGCATTGAATGGCTACACCTTC. Translating gives CASTALNGYTF. J is TRBJ1-2 and V is TRBV12-3 or TRBV12-4; D unresolved. The CDR3 is 11 residues long. The V gene lost 7 bases and the J gene lost 6 bases, with 9 bases spanning the gap.

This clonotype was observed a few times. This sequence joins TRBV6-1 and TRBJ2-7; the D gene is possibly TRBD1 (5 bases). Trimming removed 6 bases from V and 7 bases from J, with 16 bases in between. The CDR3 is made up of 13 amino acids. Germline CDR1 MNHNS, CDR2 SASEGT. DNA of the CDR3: TGTGCCAGCAGAGCTGGACACCTGGGGGAGCAGTACTTC. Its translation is CASRAGHLGEQYF.

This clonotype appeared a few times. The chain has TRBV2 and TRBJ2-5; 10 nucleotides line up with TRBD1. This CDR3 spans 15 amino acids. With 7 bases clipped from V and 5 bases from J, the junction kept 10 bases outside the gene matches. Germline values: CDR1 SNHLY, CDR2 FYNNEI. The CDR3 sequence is CASTLTGGEGETQYF. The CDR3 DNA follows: TGTGCCAGCACCCTGACAGGGGGCGAAGGGGAGACCCAGTACTTC.

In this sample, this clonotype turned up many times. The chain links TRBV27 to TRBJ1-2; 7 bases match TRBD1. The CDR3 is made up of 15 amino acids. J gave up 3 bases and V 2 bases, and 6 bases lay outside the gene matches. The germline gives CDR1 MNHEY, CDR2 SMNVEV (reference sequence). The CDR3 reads CASSLLGDSDYGYTF. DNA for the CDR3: TGTGCCAGCAGTTTACTCGGGGACAGCGACTATGGCTACACCTTC.

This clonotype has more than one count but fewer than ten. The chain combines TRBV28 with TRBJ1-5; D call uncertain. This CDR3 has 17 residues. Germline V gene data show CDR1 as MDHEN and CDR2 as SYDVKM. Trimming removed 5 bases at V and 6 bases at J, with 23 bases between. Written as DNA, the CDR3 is TGTGCCAGCAGTATCCTCCCGCGGTGGCACCCTGGTCAGCCCCAGCATTTT. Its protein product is CASSILPRWHPGQPQHF.

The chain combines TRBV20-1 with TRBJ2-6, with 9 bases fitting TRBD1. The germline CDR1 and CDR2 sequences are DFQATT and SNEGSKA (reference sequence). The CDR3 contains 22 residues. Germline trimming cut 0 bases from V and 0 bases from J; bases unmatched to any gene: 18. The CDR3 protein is CSARDSRIPGQGRHSGANVLTF. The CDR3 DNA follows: TGCAGTGCTAGAGACTCAAGAATCCCGGGACAGGGCCGTCACTCTGGGGCCAACGTCCTGACTTTC.

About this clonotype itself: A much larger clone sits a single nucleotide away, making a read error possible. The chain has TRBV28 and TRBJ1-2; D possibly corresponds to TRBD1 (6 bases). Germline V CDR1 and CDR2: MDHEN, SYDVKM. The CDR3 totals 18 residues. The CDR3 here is CASGLSTIRDKLLGGYTF. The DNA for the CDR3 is TGTGCCAGCGGTTTATCGACAATCCGGGACAAGCTGCTTGGTGGCTACACCTTC.

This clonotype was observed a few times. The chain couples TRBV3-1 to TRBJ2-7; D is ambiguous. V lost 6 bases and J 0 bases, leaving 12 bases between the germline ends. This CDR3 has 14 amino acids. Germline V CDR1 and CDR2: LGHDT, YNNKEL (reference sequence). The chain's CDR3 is CASRPNPGSYEQYF. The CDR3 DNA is TGTGCCAGCAGGCCTAACCCCGGCTCCTACGAGCAGTACTTC.

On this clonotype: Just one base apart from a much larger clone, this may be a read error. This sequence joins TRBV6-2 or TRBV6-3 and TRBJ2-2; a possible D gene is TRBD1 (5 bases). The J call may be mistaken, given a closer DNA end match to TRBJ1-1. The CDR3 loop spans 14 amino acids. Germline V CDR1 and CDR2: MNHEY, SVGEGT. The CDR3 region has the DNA TGTGCCAGCAGTCTGGGACGGATCAACACTGGAGCTTTCTTT. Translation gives CASSLGRINTGAFF.

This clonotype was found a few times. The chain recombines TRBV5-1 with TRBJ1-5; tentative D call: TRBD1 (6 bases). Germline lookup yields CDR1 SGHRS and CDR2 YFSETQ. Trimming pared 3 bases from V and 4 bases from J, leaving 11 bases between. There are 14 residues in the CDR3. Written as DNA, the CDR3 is TGCGCCAGCAGCTCAGGGGTAGCAAATCAGCCCCAGCATTTT. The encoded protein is CASSSGVANQPQHF. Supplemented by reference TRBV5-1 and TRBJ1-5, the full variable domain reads KAGVTQTPRYLIKTRGQQVTLSCSPISGHRSVSWYQQTPGQGLQFLFEYFSETQRNKGNFPGRFSGRQFSNSRSEMNVSTLELGDSALYLCASSSGVANQPQHFGDGTRLSIL.

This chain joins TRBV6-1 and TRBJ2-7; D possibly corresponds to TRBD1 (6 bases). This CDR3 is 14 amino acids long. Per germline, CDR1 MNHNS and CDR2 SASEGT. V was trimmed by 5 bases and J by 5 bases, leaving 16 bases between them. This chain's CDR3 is CASSQSRGGNEQYF. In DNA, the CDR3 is TGTGCCAGCAGTCAATCCAGGGGTGGGAACGAGCAGTACTTC.